This T cell receptor (beta chain) was identified during a study of T cell responses to AZD1222 COVID-19 vaccine. CDR3 size: 13 residues. V was clipped by 5 bases and J by 6 bases, with 13 bases between them. Germline CDR1 and CDR2: SGHTA and FQGTGA. This table comes from immunoSEQ multiplex PCR, and its TCRdb copy is limited to in-frame clones, with some not included. The table includes just under 150,000 clones, roughly nine tenths detected once. Sequences were derived from peripheral blood, sampled 28 days after the second AZD1222 dose. The chain joins TRBV7-3 to TRBJ1-1; perhaps TRBD1 as D (5 bases). This receptor was taken from an adult who received the AZD1222 COVID-19 vaccine. The CDR3 protein is CASSPKGSAEAFF. The CDR3 bases are TGTGCCAGCAGCCCGAAGGGGAGCGCTGAAGCTTTCTTT. The variable domain in full, with the rest retrieved from reference TRBV7-3 and TRBJ1-1, is GAGVSQTPSNKVTEKGKYVELRCDPISGHTALYWYRQSLGQGPEFLIYFQGTGAADDSGLPNDRFFAVRPEGSVSTLKIQRTERGDSAVYLCASSPKGSAEAFFGQGTRLTVV.